Listed below are T cell receptor beta chains from one sample, sequenced in a study of blood T cells in healthy people across ages. TCRdb processed the 5' RACE reads anew with MiXCR; each CDR3 protein has one entry. The sample records about 640,000 distinct CDR3 sequences, roughly three fifths being singletons. The sample taken for sequencing was blood. The receptors derive from a man aged 60 to 69 in good health. Both conserved end residues are part of each CDR3. D genes are given only for firm matches. A row's size may be missing; if present it is once, few, many or a size class.

j_call	clone_size	d_call	v_call	cdr3_aa	cdr3_nt
TRBJ2-7	once	TRBD1	TRBV29-1	CSVRRDSSYEQYF	TGCAGCGTCCGCCGGGACAGCTCCTACGAGCAGTACTTC
TRBJ2-7	once	TRBD1	TRBV12-3/TRBV12-4	CASSPRSRGFYEQYF	TGTGCCAGCAGTCCCCGGAGCAGGGGGTTCTACGAGCAGTACTTC
TRBJ2-7	.	.	TRBV7-9	CASSLGGVISYEQYF	TGTGCCAGCAGCTTAGGCGGGGTGATCTCCTACGAGCAGTACTTC
TRBJ2-2	.	TRBD1	TRBV5-1	CASSLRGGADTGELFF	TGCGCCAGCAGCTTGCGAGGGGGCGCTGACACCGGGGAGCTGTTTTTT
TRBJ2-1	few	.	TRBV10-2	CASKIRGAGNEQFF	TGCGCCAGCAAAATCCGGGGGGCGGGGAATGAGCAGTTCTTC
TRBJ1-5	.	TRBD1	TRBV24-1	CATSGSGTACQPQHF	TGTGCCACCAGTGGATCCGGGACAGCATGTCAGCCCCAGCATTTT
TRBJ1-4	few	TRBD1	TRBV20-1	CSARGTGREKLFF	TGCAGTGCTCGCGGGACAGGGAGGGAAAAACTGTTTTTT
TRBJ2-5	.	.	TRBV6-2/TRBV6-3	CASLQGETQYF	TGTGCCAGCCTTCAGGGGGAGACCCAGTACTTC
TRBJ2-3	.	TRBD1	TRBV20-1	CSARDLGTGLPDTQYF	TGCAGTGCTAGAGATCTAGGGACAGGGCTCCCAGATACGCAGTATTTT
TRBJ2-1	few	TRBD2	TRBV6-1	CASSGTSSLRGSYNEQFF	TGTGCCAGCAGTGGAACCTCATCCCTGCGGGGGAGTTACAATGAGCAGTTCTTC
TRBJ1-2	.	TRBD1	TRBV29-1	CSVGYLTGIRGYTF	TGCAGCGTTGGTTACCTGACAGGGATTAGAGGCTACACCTTC
TRBJ2-7	once	TRBD1	TRBV11-3	CASSMGQGSHEQYF	TGTGCCAGCAGCATGGGACAGGGGTCCCACGAGCAGTACTTC
TRBJ2-6	.	TRBD1	TRBV25-1	CASSVSTGRPGANVLTF	TGTGCCAGCAGTGTTTCGACAGGGAGACCTGGGGCCAACGTCCTGACTTTC
TRBJ2-1	.	.	TRBV5-1	CASSLGGEQYNEQFF	TGCGCCAGCAGCTTGGGGGGGGAGCAGTACAATGAGCAGTTCTTC
TRBJ2-2	.	TRBD2	TRBV27	CATLRLANTGELFF	TGTGCCACCCTAAGACTAGCTAACACCGGGGAGCTGTTTTTT
TRBJ2-5	.	TRBD2	TRBV7-2	CASSLDPAGGETQYF	TGTGCCAGCAGCTTAGATCCAGCGGGGGGGGAGACCCAGTACTTC
TRBJ2-1	.	.	TRBV6-2/TRBV6-3	CASSYPNSYNEQFF	TGTGCCAGCAGTTACCCCAACTCCTACAATGAGCAGTTCTTC
TRBJ2-7	.	.	TRBV12-3/TRBV12-4	CATRGEGYEQYF	TGTGCCACCCGGGGAGAGGGCTACGAGCAGTACTTC
TRBJ1-5	.	.	TRBV9	CASSSSGHSNQPQHF	TGTGCCAGCAGCTCGTCGGGACATAGCAATCAGCCCCAGCATTTT
TRBJ2-5	.	TRBD2	TRBV3-1	CASSQDLATSGASETQYF	TGTGCCAGCAGCCAAGATTTGGCGACTAGCGGGGCCTCGGAGACCCAGTACTTC
TRBJ1-2	.	TRBD1	TRBV20-1	CSARGAGTDYGYTF	TGCAGTGCTAGAGGGGCGGGGACAGACTATGGCTACACCTTC
TRBJ2-6	.	.	TRBV25-1	CASSEGGRSRANVLTF	TGTGCCAGCAGTGAAGGGGGAAGGAGTAGGGCCAACGTCCTGACTTTC
TRBJ1-2	.	TRBD1	TRBV7-2	CASSQDRGRIGYTF	TGTGCCAGCAGCCAAGACAGGGGGCGAATTGGCTACACCTTC
TRBJ2-7	few	.	TRBV5-1	CASSLGITGEGFGGYEQYF	TGCGCCAGCAGCTTGGGAATCACAGGAGAGGGTTTCGGCGGGTACGAGCAGTACTTC
TRBJ2-5	many	.	TRBV7-9	CASTHRSLGETQYF	TGTGCCAGCACCCACCGGAGTCTAGGGGAGACCCAGTACTTC
TRBJ2-7	many	TRBD1	TRBV7-2	CASSSRQGAGEQYF	TGTGCCAGCAGCTCCCGACAGGGGGCTGGCGAGCAGTACTTC
TRBJ1-2	once	.	TRBV6-2/TRBV6-3	CASSYGIGYGYTF	TGTGCCAGCAGTTATGGGATCGGCTATGGCTACACCTTC
TRBJ2-7	.	TRBD1	TRBV4-2	CASSPGTGGAMSSYEQYF	TGTGCCAGCAGCCCGGGGACAGGGGGCGCAATGAGTTCCTACGAGCAGTACTTC
TRBJ2-1	.	.	TRBV5-5	CASSLRGSEQFF	TGTGCCAGCAGCTTGAGGGGGAGTGAGCAGTTCTTC
TRBJ2-3	.	.	TRBV21-1	CASSKVGNGTTDTQYF	.
TRBJ2-7	.	.	TRBV11-2	CASSPLTEGEQYF	TGTGCCAGCAGCCCGTTGACAGAAGGCGAGCAGTACTTC
TRBJ2-5	.	TRBD1	TRBV5-6	CASSVPGTGEETQYF	TGTGCCAGCAGCGTCCCCGGGACAGGCGAGGAGACCCAGTACTTC
TRBJ1-2	.	.	TRBV7-2	CASSLFPQASYTF	TGTGCCAGCAGCTTATTCCCCCAGGCGAGCTACACCTTC